This paragraph reports one T cell receptor (beta chain). Its antigen remains unknown. This specimen belongs to a study of shared clonotypes between healthy human individuals. Study results and caveats: As a rule, naive subsets had a larger estimated richness than memory subsets. It was expected that sequencing depth would affect clonotype sharing among donors.

CDR3 size: 15 residues. In germline, CDR1 is MNHNS, CDR2 SASEGT. V shed 6 bases and J 8 bases; nucleotides not matched to a gene: 9. As processed by the authors: ImmunoSEQ junction-only sequences lacked quality scores, so their filtering differed. Sequencing was performed with immunoSEQ multiplex PCR; in TCRdb, only in-frame clones are kept and a portion is missing. The D gene and trimming were derived from the DNA, and the V and J assignments and clone size from that table. The sample has millions of clones; 85% to 95% are singletons. This receptor was identified in a man younger than 35 in good health. Some clones in this sample may be carry-over from other donors' samples. This rearrangement joins TRBV6-1 to TRBJ1-4, with 10 bases lining up with TRBD1. The sample comprised naive CD4+ T cells from PBMCs. Documented subset: CD45RA+ positively selected. CDR3 bases: TGTGCCAGCAGCGACAGGGGGCGTTATGGCGAAAAACTGTTTTTT. Translated: CASSDRGRYGEKLFF.